This T cell receptor beta chain was observed in a study of cytotoxic CD8 clonotypes in ibrutinib-treated CLL. The study, taken as a whole, reports: Clonality was higher at ibrutinib response and returned toward baseline at progression.

The CDR3 totals 14 residues. The V and J ends lost 4 bases and 1 base respectively, with 12 bases between them. CDR1 is SGHRS and CDR2 is YFSETQ in the germline V gene. This clone was counted only a few times. Its specificity is not known. Profiled with immunoSEQ multiplex PCR; TCRdb holds only in-frame clones, not every one. The sample gives 200,000 to 250,000 clones, roughly 77% of which show up once; 5.9% is in the top ten. The sequence derives from a human donor with chronic lymphocytic leukemia. The J gene is TRBJ2-7, the V gene TRBV5-1, with D tentatively TRBD1 or TRBD2 (5 bases each). This specimen consisted of PBMCs, obtained after 12 months of ibrutinib treatment. The CDR3: CASSPGTLSYEQYF. CDR3 DNA: TGCGCCAGCAGCCCTGGGACCCTGTCCTACGAGCAGTACTTC.